The 20 T cell receptor beta chains below were found in one sample sequenced in a study of T cells in women clearing cervical HPV infection. Libraries were prepared by immunoSEQ multiplex PCR; TCRdb keeps only in-frame clonotypes and omits some of them. This sample's table has 30,000 to 45,000 clones. The sequencing input was blood buffy coat. These receptors all stem from a woman aged 18 to 75 with a cervical HPV16 infection that either progressed to CIN3+ or cleared (not recorded which).

A note on this clone: Read coverage stops 3 residues before the CDR3 terminus; the germline J gene supplies the remainder. This chain uses TRBV14 with TRBJ2-1, with 9 bases lining up with TRBD2. The germline V gene has CDR1 SGHDN and CDR2 FVKESK. The CDR3 spans 15 residues. Trimming took 4 bases from V and 2 from J; bases not matched to a gene: 3. The CDR3 region is CASSLSGGPYNEQFF. The CDR3 bases that were read are TGTGCCAGCAGCCTCAGCGGGGGGCCCTACAATGAG.

Of note for this clone: The read terminates 3 residues ahead of where the CDR3 ends, so the germline J gene completes it. This sequence joins TRBV5-6 and TRBJ2-7; D is perhaps TRBD2 (5 bases). Trimming cost V 4 bases and J 0 bases, with 11 bases left between them. In germline, CDR1 is SGHDT, CDR2 YYEEEE. This CDR3 is built from 14 residues. The CDR3 is CASSPGWSSYEQYF. CDR3 DNA (partial): TGTGCCAGCAGCCCGGGGTGGAGCTCCTACGAG.

A remark on this clone: The read comes to an end 3 residues before the CDR3 does, leaving the germline J gene to fill in the end. The chain recombines TRBV19 with TRBJ1-5, with 10 bases that match TRBD1. Germline assignment: CDR1 LNHDA and CDR2 SQIVND (reference sequence). V was clipped by 3 bases and J by 7 bases; unmatched bases: 9. The CDR3 is made up of 16 amino acids. Incomplete CDR3 DNA: TGTGCCAGTAGTATTTTGGGACAGGGGAGTTGGCAGCCC. Its translation is CASSILGQGSWQP. In full, the CDR3 is CASSILGQGSWQPQHF.

Considering frequency, this clone is medium-sized (0.01 to 0.1%). The read comes to an end 3 residues before the CDR3 does, leaving the germline J gene to fill in the end. V and J are TRBV29-1 and TRBJ2-3; the match to TRBD2 covers 8 bases. From germline, CDR1 is SQVTM and CDR2 ANQGSEA. V trimming: 6 bases; J trimming: 2 bases; junction bases outside the gene matches: 7. The CDR3 covers 14 residues. The DNA read from the CDR3 is TGCAGCGTGGCAACTAGCGGAAACACAGATACG. Translated, it gives CSVATSGNTDT. The entire CDR3 protein is CSVATSGNTDTQYF.

About this clone itself: The DNA ends 3 residues before the CDR3 does, and the rest of the CDR3 is filled in from the germline J gene. This rearrangement joins TRBV20-1 to TRBJ2-6, with D possibly matching TRBD2 (6 bases). Trimming shortened V by 5 bases and J by 1 base, and 15 bases separated the two germline ends. The CDR3 extends over 16 amino acids. Germline lookup yields CDR1 DFQATT and CDR2 SNEGSKA (reference sequence). Partial CDR3 DNA: TGCAGTGCTCCTAATATGGGGGGTTCTGGGGCCAACGTC. It codes for CSAPNMGGSGANV. The entire CDR3 reads CSAPNMGGSGANVLTF.

Note on this clone: The CDR3 end lies 3 residues beyond the end of the read and is filled in from the germline J gene. The chain links TRBV19 to TRBJ2-3; 7 bases are shared with TRBD2. J gave up 1 base and V 4 bases, and 5 bases lay outside the gene matches. Germline V gene lookup returns CDR1 LNHDA and CDR2 SQIVND (reference sequence). This CDR3 has 15 residues. CDR3 DNA (partial): TGTGCCAGTAGTACCTCTAGCGGCCGCACAGATACG. Protein product: CASSTSSGRTDT. In full, the CDR3 is CASSTSSGRTDTQYF.

A note on this clone: From the germline J gene comes the end of the CDR3, since the read stops 3 residues before it. The chain links TRBV14 to TRBJ2-1, with 10 bases identical to TRBD1. The germline gives CDR1 SGHDN, CDR2 FVKESK. Trimming cost V 4 bases and J 8 bases; bases outside gene matches: 5. The CDR3 has 14 residues. The sequenced CDR3 bases are TGTGCCAGCAGCCGGGACAGGGGATGGTATGAG. Protein: CASSRDRGWYE. The CDR3 as a whole reads CASSRDRGWYEQFF.

As concerns this clone: The read ends 3 residues early relative to the CDR3; the germline J gene fills the gap. This rearrangement joins TRBV29-1 to TRBJ1-5, with unresolved D. This CDR3 contains 13 residues. V lost 4 bases, J lost 3 bases, and 10 bases lay in between. Germline lookup yields CDR1 SQVTM and CDR2 ANQGSEA. The CDR3 loop reads CSVARGNNQPQHF. CDR3 bases read: TGCAGCGTTGCGCGGGGTAACAATCAGCCC.

Of note for this clone: From the germline J gene comes the end of the CDR3, since the read stops 3 residues before it. The chain combines TRBV11-2 with TRBJ2-4; a possible D gene is TRBD2 (5 bases). This CDR3 spans 14 amino acids. The germline gives CDR1 SGHAT, CDR2 FQNNGV. The ends were cut back, 6 bases at V and 5 bases at J, with 14 bases in the middle. CDR3: CASSPDYQENIQYF. CDR3 DNA (partial): TGTGCCAGCAGTCCCGACTACCAAGAAAACATT.

Comment on this clone: The read finishes 3 residues shy of the CDR3 end, and the germline J gene is used to complete it. The chain recombines TRBV5-4 with TRBJ2-7; a weak D match, TRBD1 (8 bases). Trimming took 7 bases from V and 4 from J, leaving 15 bases between them. In germline, CDR1 is SGHNT, CDR2 YYREEE (reference sequence). The CDR3 loop spans 13 amino acids. CDR3 amino acids: CASGTQGGYEQYF. The sequenced part of the CDR3 DNA is TGTGCCAGCGGCACACAGGGGGGGTACGAG.

Regarding this clone: With the read ending 3 residues before the CDR3 end, the germline J gene is used to fill in that end. The V call is TRBV20-1, the J call TRBJ2-7; a weak D match, TRBD1 (5 bases). The CDR3 extends over 14 amino acids. The V end was cut by 6 bases, the J end by 3 bases, with 18 bases between. Germline CDR1 and CDR2: DFQATT and SNEGSKA (reference sequence). The sequenced CDR3 bases are TGCAGTGCCCCCGACAGTAGGAGAGACTACGAG. It specifies CSAPDSRRDYE. The full CDR3 protein is CSAPDSRRDYEQYF.

Concerning this clone: From the germline J gene comes the end of the CDR3, since the read stops 3 residues before it. The chain has TRBV10-1 and TRBJ1-1; 9 nucleotides line up with TRBD1. This CDR3 contains 12 residues. CDR1 and CDR2 (germline): WNHNN, SYGVQD (reference sequence). The CDR3 loop is CASSGGQGAAFF. The DNA read from the CDR3 is TGCGCCAGCAGTGGGGGACAGGGAGCA.

With regard to this clone: The read comes to an end 3 residues before the CDR3 does, leaving the germline J gene to fill in the end. The V call is TRBV29-1, the J call TRBJ1-1; TRBD1 agrees at 7 bases. The germline V gene encodes CDR1 SQVTM and CDR2 ANQGSEA. The trim removed 5 bases at V and 1 base at J, leaving 7 bases unmatched. This CDR3 comprises 14 residues. CDR3 DNA, as far as it was read: TGCAGCGTTCGAACGTGGACAGGGAACACTGAA. Its protein is CSVRTWTGNTE. The CDR3 in full is CSVRTWTGNTEAFF.

The CDR3 here is CSARERGYQETQYF. The sequenced part of the CDR3 DNA is TGCAGTGCTAGAGAGAGGGGCTACCAAGAGACG. The rearrangement joins TRBV20-1 to TRBJ2-3; the D call may be TRBD1 or TRBD2 (5 bases each). Sequencing ends 3 residues short of the CDR3 end; the germline J gene provides the rest. The germline gives CDR1 DFQATT, CDR2 SNEGSKA (reference sequence). The CDR3 has 14 amino acids.

Worth noting for this clone: The observed sequence ends 3 residues before the CDR3 terminus, with the missing tail filled in from the germline J gene. The chain is built from TRBV6-4 and TRBJ2-3; 9 bases match TRBD2. Trimming cost V 4 bases and J 0 bases; bases outside gene matches: 5. Germline CDR1 is MRHNA and CDR2 is SNTAGT. This CDR3 spans 16 amino acids. The CDR3 loop is CASSATSGSSTDTQYF. The DNA read from the CDR3 is TGTGCCAGCAGTGCCACTAGCGGGTCTAGCACAGATACG.

Worth noting for this clone: The read ends 3 residues early relative to the CDR3; the germline J gene fills the gap. The rearrangement joins TRBV5-4 to TRBJ2-2; 8 bases are a match to TRBD1. Germline lookup yields CDR1 SGHNT and CDR2 YYREEE (reference sequence). The CDR3 is made up of 13 amino acids. This CDR3 is CASAGGVNEKLFF. CDR3 DNA (partial): TGTGCCAGTGCAGGGGGCGTTAATGAAAAG.

For this clone: Sequencing ends 3 residues short of the CDR3 end; the germline J gene provides the rest. This rearrangement joins TRBV6-2 or TRBV6-3 to TRBJ1-5; the D gene is possibly TRBD1 (6 bases). The V gene lost 2 bases and the J gene lost 3 bases, with 14 bases spanning the gap. This CDR3 is built from 16 residues. The V gene's germline CDR1 is MNHEY and CDR2 SVGEGT. CDR3 DNA, as far as it was read: TGTGCCAGCAGTTACAGGGGGATAAACAACAATCAGCCC. It yields the protein CASSYRGINNNQP. The CDR3 in full is CASSYRGINNNQPQHF.

Of note for this clone: The read ends 3 residues shy of where the CDR3 ends; the end is completed using the germline J gene. The rearrangement uses TRBV6-2 or TRBV6-3 and TRBJ1-1, with 7 bases lining up with TRBD1. Germline assignment: CDR1 MNHEY and CDR2 SVGEGT. The V segment lost 10 bases and the J segment 0 bases; nucleotides outside the gene matches: 5. The CDR3 extends over 13 amino acids. Here the CDR3 reads CAIGTAMNTEAFF. CDR3 bases read: TGTGCCATTGGGACAGCCATGAACACTGAA.

Points on this clone: Sequencing ends 3 residues short of the CDR3 end; the germline J gene provides the rest. The gene calls are TRBV6-2 or TRBV6-3 and TRBJ2-7, with a weak D call TRBD1 (5 bases). The CDR3 runs 14 residues. CDR1 and CDR2 (germline): MNHEY, SVGEGT. V was shortened by 4 bases and J by 2 bases, with 12 bases between the two germline ends. The CDR3 here is CASSLQVYTYEQYF. The sequenced CDR3 bases are TGTGCCAGCAGTTTACAGGTATACACCTACGAG.

CDR3 protein: CSASGRATEGYTF. The CDR3 bases that were read are TGCAGCGCATCGGGGAGGGCCACGGAGGGC. The gene calls are TRBV29-1 and TRBJ1-2; D gene uncertain. Sequencing ends 3 residues short of the CDR3 end; the germline J gene provides the rest. Germline CDR1 SQVTM, CDR2 ANQGSEA. This CDR3 region has 13 residues.